Each of the 29 T cell receptor beta chains below was sequenced from the same sample in a study of cytomegalovirus exposure and HLA in healthy donors. Assay used: immunoSEQ multiplex PCR; TCRdb lists only in-frame clones, some missing. Found here are around 98,000 clones, about 88% of them singletons; the top ten hold about 6.5%. The sample comprised PBMCs. The origin of the receptors is a man between 18 and 35 years old in good health and CMV-seropositive.

The chain employs TRBV9 and TRBJ2-7, with 9 bases identical to TRBD1. With 3 bases clipped from V and 7 bases from J, the junction kept 8 bases outside the gene matches. Germline CDR1 SGDLS, CDR2 YYNGEE. The CDR3 sequence is 14 residues long. The CDR3 is CASSGGTGMREQYF. Here the CDR3 DNA reads TGTGCCAGCAGCGGCGGGACAGGGATGAGGGAGCAGTACTTC.

The chain couples TRBV9 to TRBJ2-3; 8 nucleotides align to TRBD2. V dropped 3 bases and J dropped 2; count of bases not matched to a gene: 2. The CDR3 is 14 residues long. The germline gives CDR1 SGDLS, CDR2 YYNGEE. The CDR3 loop reads CASSGGLATDTQYF. DNA for the CDR3: TGTGCCAGCAGCGGTGGACTAGCCACAGATACGCAGTATTTT.

The chain recombines TRBV6-6 with TRBJ2-3; TRBD2 agrees at 8 bases. The V segment lost 6 bases and the J segment 8 bases; nucleotides outside the gene matches: 13. The CDR3 runs to 15 residues. CDR1 and CDR2 (germline): MNHNY, SVGAGI (reference sequence). CDR3 nucleotides: TGTGCCAGCAGCCCCGAACTAGCGGAGAGGGGTACGCAGTATTTT. Protein: CASSPELAERGTQYF.

A single count supports this clone. This chain uses TRBV6-5 with TRBJ1-3; the D gene is possibly TRBD1 (6 bases). Germline V gene data show CDR1 as MNHEY and CDR2 as SVGAGI. The V gene lost 2 bases and the J gene lost 3 bases, with 14 bases spanning the gap. The CDR3 contains 16 residues. The CDR3: CASSYITGQGGNTIYF. CDR3 nucleotide sequence: TGTGCCAGCAGTTACATCACAGGGCAAGGTGGAAACACCATATATTTT.

This chain's CDR3 is CASSLSGTGYGYTF. For the CDR3, the DNA is TGTGCCAGCAGTTTATCGGGGACAGGCTACGGCTACACCTTC. The chain is built from TRBV27 and TRBJ1-2; 8 bases fit TRBD1. The CDR3 is 14 amino acids. Germline CDR1 is MNHEY and CDR2 is SMNVEV (reference sequence). The V gene end was trimmed by 0 bases and the J gene end by 8 bases; junction bases not matched to a gene: 5.

The V call is TRBV2, the J call TRBJ1-2; a weak D match, TRBD1 (6 bases). Trimming removed 5 bases from V and 8 bases from J, with 9 bases in between. This CDR3 comprises 11 residues. The V gene's germline CDR1 is SNHLY and CDR2 FYNNEI. CDR3 nucleotides: TGTGCCAGCAGTCCGGACAGAGGCTACACCTTC. Encoded protein: CASSPDRGYTF.

CDR3 DNA: TGTGCCAGCAGCTTAGTGAGCACCGGGGAGCTGTTTTTT. This translates into CASSLVSTGELFF. This chain connects TRBV7-2 to TRBJ2-2; D is unresolved. Germline V CDR1 and CDR2: SGHTA, FQGNSA. V was trimmed by 1 base and J by 4 bases, leaving 4 bases between them. CDR3 length: 13 residues.

The rearrangement uses TRBV29-1 and TRBJ2-5; a possible D gene is TRBD2 (7 bases). V lost 8 bases and J lost 5, with 21 bases in between. The CDR3 has 14 amino acids. From germline, CDR1 is SQVTM and CDR2 ANQGSEA. This CDR3 is CSPRGGEGGETQYF. The CDR3 region has the DNA TGCAGCCCGAGGGGGGGGGAGGGAGGCGAGACCCAGTACTTC.

The gene calls are TRBV5-5 and TRBJ2-1, with 11 bases identical to TRBD2. The CDR3 length is 16 residues. V gave up 0 bases and J gave up 5 bases; unmatched junction bases: 4. The germline CDR1 and CDR2 sequences are SGHKS and YYEKEE (reference sequence). Here the CDR3 reads CASSLVGTSGNNEQFF. DNA of the CDR3: TGTGCCAGCAGCTTGGTCGGGACTAGCGGAAACAATGAGCAGTTCTTC.

This clone was recorded a few times. The chain recombines TRBV28 with TRBJ1-2; D is possibly TRBD1 (5 bases). CDR1 is MDHEN and CDR2 is SYDVKM in the germline V gene. CDR3 size: 12 residues. Trimming stripped 5 bases from V and 7 bases from J, with 11 bases between. The CDR3: CASSRQTFGYTF. Written as DNA, the CDR3 is TGTGCCAGCAGTAGACAGACTTTTGGCTACACCTTC.

The chain couples TRBV10-3 to TRBJ1-2; 10 bases fit TRBD1. The CDR3 spans 14 residues. The germline V gene encodes CDR1 ENHRY and CDR2 SYGVKD. V was pared by 6 bases and J by 2 bases, with 3 bases of the junction left unmatched. CDR3: CAISGGQGNYGYTF. The CDR3 bases are TGTGCCATCAGCGGGGGACAGGGGAACTATGGCTACACCTTC.

This chain joins TRBV7-2 and TRBJ2-7; unclear D gene. The V end lost 5 bases, the J end lost 2 bases, and 13 bases lay between the germline ends. Germline loops: CDR1 SGHTA, CDR2 FQGNSA. This CDR3 spans 14 amino acids. The CDR3: CASSTNRDTYEQYF. The CDR3 bases are TGTGCCAGCAGCACGAACAGAGACACCTACGAGCAGTACTTC. The variable domain in full, completed from reference TRBV7-2 and TRBJ2-7, reads GAGVSQSPSNKVTEKGKDVELRCDPISGHTALYWYRQSLGQGLEFLIYFQGNSAPDKSGLPSDRFSAERTGGSVSTLTIQRTQQEDSAVYLCASSTNRDTYEQYFGPGTRLTVT.

V gene TRBV7-9 combines with J gene TRBJ1-1; 10 nucleotides match TRBD1. The germline gives CDR1 SEHNR, CDR2 FQNEAQ (reference sequence). J lost 3 bases, V lost 6 bases, and 4 bases had no gene match. This CDR3 contains 14 residues. As DNA, the CDR3 is TGTGCCAGCAGATTGACAGGGGGCGACACTGAAGCTTTCTTT. Protein: CASRLTGGDTEAFF.

The gene calls are TRBV5-4 and TRBJ2-3; TRBD2 agrees at 13 bases. The V gene's germline CDR1 is SGHNT and CDR2 YYREEE (reference sequence). With 9 bases clipped from V and 4 bases from J, the junction kept 17 bases outside the gene matches. The CDR3 totals 18 residues. The CDR3 sequence is CAIRPGLAGPRWSDTQYF. The CDR3 nucleotides read TGTGCCATAAGGCCGGGACTAGCGGGACCCCGATGGTCAGATACGCAGTATTTT.

A few counts support this clone. This chain links TRBV6-5 with TRBJ2-3; a weak D match, TRBD2 (5 bases). The V gene lost 6 bases and the J gene lost 2 bases, with 12 bases spanning the gap. CDR3 length: 14 residues. Germline V gives CDR1 MNHEY, CDR2 SVGAGI. Here the CDR3 DNA reads TGTGCCAGCAGCTTAGCGAAATTCACAGATACGCAGTATTTT. It yields the protein CASSLAKFTDTQYF.

V and J are TRBV11-2 and TRBJ2-1, with 8 bases matching TRBD1. Germline lookup yields CDR1 SGHAT and CDR2 FQNNGV. The CDR3 extends over 16 amino acids. The ends lost 0 bases at V and 7 bases at J; junction bases unmatched: 8. The CDR3 protein is CASSLDFQGARNEQFF. DNA of the CDR3: TGTGCCAGCAGCTTAGATTTCCAGGGGGCAAGGAATGAGCAGTTCTTC.

This chain connects TRBV19 to TRBJ1-1; 7 nucleotides align to TRBD1. The CDR3 runs 12 residues. The trim removed 7 bases at V and 10 bases at J, leaving 9 bases unmatched. CDR1 is LNHDA and CDR2 is SQIVND in the germline V gene (reference sequence). The CDR3 DNA follows: TGTGCCAGTACCATTCCAGGGGGGCGAGCTTTCTTT. Residues: CASTIPGGRAFF.

The J gene is TRBJ2-5, the V gene TRBV5-1; 14 bases are shared with TRBD2. The CDR3 runs to 17 residues. V lost 2 bases and J lost 10; bases outside the gene matches: 13. The germline gives CDR1 SGHRS, CDR2 YFSETQ. The CDR3 bases are TGCGCCAGCAGCTTCAGGAGAACCGGACTAGCGGGAGGCCGCCAGTACTTC. The encoded protein is CASSFRRTGLAGGRQYF.

This chain connects TRBV7-9 to TRBJ2-3, with 9 bases that match TRBD2. The junction had 9 bases not matched to a gene; V was cut back by 5 bases and J by 0 bases. Germline values: CDR1 SEHNR, CDR2 FQNEAQ (reference sequence). This CDR3 contains 17 residues. Here the CDR3 reads CASSVLAGLASTDTQYF. For the CDR3, the DNA is TGTGCCAGCAGCGTTTTAGCGGGACTAGCTAGCACAGATACGCAGTATTTT.

The chain joins TRBV19 to TRBJ1-1; D remains unclear. Germline V gene sequence: CDR1 LNHDA, CDR2 SQIVND (reference sequence). Trimming shortened V by 10 bases and J by 7 bases, and 16 bases separated the two germline ends. This CDR3 comprises 12 residues. The CDR3 here is CATSVDRGEAFF. CDR3 sequence (DNA): TGTGCCACATCCGTTGATAGAGGTGAAGCTTTCTTT.

The chain uses TRBV13 and TRBJ2-2, with a tentative D call TRBD1 (5 bases). The germline gives CDR1 PRHDT, CDR2 FYEKMQ (reference sequence). Between the trimmed V and J ends, which lost 5 bases and 6 bases, there was a span of 10 bases. This CDR3 region has 13 residues. The CDR3 here is CASSPDTPGELFF. Here the CDR3 DNA reads TGTGCCAGCAGCCCGGACACCCCCGGGGAGCTGTTTTTT.

The J gene is TRBJ2-1, the V gene TRBV7-6, with D maybe TRBD1 (5 bases). Between the trimmed V and J ends, which lost 5 bases and 5 bases, there was a span of 7 bases. CDR3 length: 12 residues. Germline-derived CDR1 and CDR2 are SGHVS and FNYEAQ. CDR3 region: CASSTGNNEQFF. In DNA form, the CDR3 reads TGTGCCAGCAGCACAGGAAACAATGAGCAGTTCTTC.

The chain combines TRBV5-1 with TRBJ2-3, with 7 bases identical to TRBD2. V lost 6 bases, J lost 6 bases, and 13 bases stayed unmatched. Germline loops: CDR1 SGHRS, CDR2 YFSETQ. This CDR3 contains 15 residues. The CDR3 sequence is CASNQMGGGRDTQYF. The CDR3 DNA sequence: TGCGCCAGCAACCAGATGGGCGGGGGTCGGGATACGCAGTATTTT.

The V and J genes are TRBV6-6 and TRBJ2-7; 7 nucleotides agree with TRBD2. Trimming cost V 4 bases and J 1 base; bases outside gene matches: 10. The CDR3 spans 16 residues. Germline CDR1 reads MNHNY; CDR2 reads SVGAGI (reference sequence). Here the CDR3 DNA reads TGTGCCAGCAGTTTATTGGATACTAGCGCATCCTACGAGCAGTACTTC. Translation gives CASSLLDTSASYEQYF.

In DNA, the CDR3 is TGCGCCAGCAGCGTGACCGGGACTACCACAGATACGCAGTATTTT. It translates to CASSVTGTTTDTQYF. V and J are TRBV5-1 and TRBJ2-3; 7 bases agree with TRBD2. Trimming at V came to 4 bases and at J to 2 bases, leaving 7 bases not matched to a gene. CDR1 SGHRS and CDR2 YFSETQ come from the germline V gene. This CDR3 spans 15 amino acids. The variable domain in full, completed from reference TRBV5-1 and TRBJ2-3, reads KAGVTQTPRYLIKTRGQQVTLSCSPISGHRSVSWYQQTPGQGLQFLFEYFSETQRNKGNFPGRFSGRQFSNSRSEMNVSTLELGDSALYLCASSVTGTTTDTQYFGPGTRLTVL.

This rearrangement joins TRBV6-4 to TRBJ2-3; 10 positions agree with TRBD2. This CDR3 region has 16 residues. V shed 0 bases, J shed 4 bases, and the junction held 4 bases outside the gene matches. Germline V gene sequence: CDR1 MRHNA, CDR2 SNTAGT. CDR3 bases: TGTGCCAGCAGTGACTCGAGCGGGGGGGCCCCAGATACGCAGTATTTT. This translates into CASSDSSGGAPDTQYF.

V usage is TRBV7-6 and J usage is TRBJ2-5; no definite D call. This CDR3 has 14 residues. Germline CDR1 reads SGHVS; CDR2 reads FNYEAQ. With 1 base removed from V and 5 bases from J, the gap between germline ends came to 11 bases. This CDR3 is CASSLGAQYETQYF. CDR3 sequence (DNA): TGTGCCAGCAGCTTAGGGGCTCAATACGAGACCCAGTACTTC.

V is TRBV5-6 and J is TRBJ2-1; 10 nucleotides line up with TRBD2. CDR3 size: 16 residues. CDR1 and CDR2 (germline): SGHDT, YYEEEE. V was clipped by 3 bases and J by 7 bases; unmatched bases: 10. This CDR3 reads CASSYRITSGINEQFF. In nucleotides, the CDR3 is TGTGCCAGCAGCTATCGAATAACTAGCGGGATAAATGAGCAGTTCTTC.

This chain joins TRBV4-2 and TRBJ2-7, with 8 bases identical to TRBD2. CDR3 length equals 15 residues. The junction had 5 bases not matched to a gene; V was cut back by 2 bases and J by 2 bases. Germline V gene lookup returns CDR1 LGHNA and CDR2 YNFKEQ. CDR3: CASSQNSGETYEQYF. CDR3 DNA: TGTGCCAGCAGCCAAAATAGCGGGGAGACCTACGAGCAGTACTTC.